This T cell receptor (beta chain) is drawn from a study of OX40 agonist ivuxolimab in advanced cancers. At the level of the study: Each dose-escalation patient presented with hepatocellular carcinoma, melanoma, renal cell or head and neck cancer. Among those enrolled, mean age was around 55 years (range about 23 to 90) and 82.7% were male.

A word on this clone: The antigen remains unidentified.

The V gene's germline CDR1 is MRHNA and CDR2 SNTAGT. CDR3 length: 13 amino acids. Trimming took 2 bases from V and 4 from J, leaving 6 bases between them. Method: immunoSEQ multiplex PCR; TCRdb's copy keeps in-frame clones and lacks some. The data contain around 110,000 clones, around 90% of them singletons. The study's findings and limits: Certain nonresponders likewise exhibited a low normalized T-cell clonal expansion. The investigators did not determine what antigen specificity the expanded peripheral T cells had.

This chain connects TRBV6-4 to TRBJ1-5; D is unclear. This receptor was taken from an adult with an advanced solid tumor such as melanoma, head and neck, liver or kidney cancer. Sequenced here: CD4+ or CD8+ T cells sorted from blood, sampled in a trial of the OX40 agonist ivuxolimab. The CDR3 DNA is TGTGCCAGCAGTGACGAATATAATCAGCCCCAGCATTTT. It translates to CASSDEYNQPQHF.